This TCR beta chain comes out of a study of identical twins. The germline gives CDR1 KGHDR, CDR2 SFDVKD. With V trimmed by 4 bases and J by 6 bases, 6 bases remained unmatched. This CDR3 has 15 residues. TCRdb re-analysed the 5' RACE reads in MiXCR, keeping a single row per CDR3 protein. Here the sample spans some 1,700,000 distinct CDR3 sequences, about 31% being singletons. The sequenced material came from cord blood. This receptor was identified in a newborn girl in good health. V is TRBV24-1 and J is TRBJ1-4; 8 bases agree with TRBD1. CDR3 amino acids: CATSEGGRGHEKLFF. For the CDR3, the DNA is TGTGCCACCAGTGAGGGGGGCAGGGGGCATGAAAAACTGTTTTTT.